The next 16 T cell receptor beta chains were all read from a single sample in a study of T cell responses to AZD1222 COVID-19 vaccine (dated by TCRdb to the early 2020s). This specimen's time point label, per the study, means: baseline before first vaccination. The method behind the library was the immunoSEQ multiplex PCR assay. The source is immuneACCESS, and TCRdb retained only in-frame sequences with V and J called. Part of the clones is not carried over; for the studies checked, unresolved V genes explain less than half of this, and the remainder is unexplained. Present in this sample are fewer than 110,000 clones, roughly 88% of which were seen just once. Approximately 22% of the sample is taken by the ten largest. Specimen: peripheral blood, collected on day 0 of AZD1222 vaccination. These receptor sequences come from an adult in good health.

V gene TRBV25-1 combines with J gene TRBJ1-4; TRBD1 might be the D (6 bases). V shed 8 bases and J shed 2 bases, with 12 bases lying between them. Germline CDR1 and CDR2: MGHDK and SYGVNS. CDR3 size: 14 residues. CDR3 sequence (DNA): TGTGCCAGCGGCCATGGGGGCACTAATGAAAAACTGTTTTTT. It specifies CASGHGGTNEKLFF.

This clone was seen once. The rearrangement joins TRBV5-1 to TRBJ2-2; D is possibly TRBD1 (6 bases). Trimming removed 3 bases at V and 2 bases at J, with 11 bases between. The CDR3 contains 15 residues. The germline V gene has CDR1 SGHRS and CDR2 YFSETQ. The CDR3, as DNA: TGCGCCAGCAGCTCTGAGACAGGAAACACCGGGGAGCTGTTTTTT. The encoded protein is CASSSETGNTGELFF.

The table lists this clone with many counts. The rearrangement links TRBV27 to TRBJ2-7; 8 bases line up with TRBD1. The V gene end was trimmed by 5 bases and the J gene end by 6 bases; junction bases not matched to a gene: 12. CDR1 is MNHEY, CDR2 SMNVEV, per germline (reference sequence). The CDR3 length is 15 residues. CDR3 protein: CASSAADRVKAEQYF. In nucleotides, the CDR3 is TGTGCCAGCAGTGCCGCGGACAGGGTTAAGGCCGAGCAGTACTTC.

This clone was seen once. The genes are TRBV19 and TRBJ2-7, with 9 nucleotides matching TRBD1. Germline lookup yields CDR1 LNHDA and CDR2 SQIVND (reference sequence). This CDR3 is built from 12 residues. The junction had 0 bases not matched to a gene; V was cut back by 6 bases and J by 3 bases. The CDR3 DNA follows: TGTGCCAGTAGGGACAGGGGCTACGAGCAGTACTTC. Translation: CASRDRGYEQYF. Using reference TRBV19 and TRBJ2-7 for the parts outside the CDR3, the full variable domain is DGGITQSPKYLFRKEGQNVTLSCEQNLNHDAMYWYRQDPGQGLRLIYYSQIVNDFQKGDIAEGYSVSREKKESFPLTVTSAQKNPTAFYLCASRDRGYEQYFGPGTRLTVT.

V gene TRBV18 combines with J gene TRBJ1-2; D unresolved. With 5 bases removed from V and 6 bases from J, the gap between germline ends came to 7 bases. The CDR3 runs to 11 residues. Germline-derived CDR1 and CDR2 are KGHSH and LQKENI. The CDR3 region has the DNA TGTGCCAGCTCAGTGAAAGATGGCTACACCTTC. This codes for CASSVKDGYTF.

V and J are TRBV2 and TRBJ2-7; D is perhaps TRBD1 or TRBD2 (6 bases each). There are 14 residues in the CDR3. Germline V lookup: CDR1 SNHLY, CDR2 FYNNEI. Trimming removed 7 bases at V and 4 bases at J, with 17 bases between. In DNA, the CDR3 is TGTGCCAGCATTAGGAGGGGGTCAGAATACGAGCAGTACTTC. This encodes CASIRRGSEYEQYF.

Only a few counts were recorded for this clone. The rearrangement joins TRBV18 to TRBJ2-7, with a weak D call TRBD2 (5 bases). CDR1 and CDR2 (germline): KGHSH, LQKENI. The CDR3 consists of 20 residues. Trimming stripped 2 bases from V and 2 bases from J, with 28 bases between. The CDR3 DNA reads as TGTGCCAGCTCACCAGAGGAGGTCACCTACGATGGCACTACACCCTACGAGCAGTACTTC. This translates into CASSPEEVTYDGTTPYEQYF.

This chain's CDR3 is CASSVGQGATNEKLFF. The CDR3 coding sequence is TGTGCCAGCAGCGTAGGACAGGGTGCAACTAATGAAAAACTGTTTTTT. The chain is built from TRBV9 and TRBJ1-4, with TRBD1 identical over 7 bases. This CDR3 contains 16 residues. CDR1 is SGDLS, CDR2 YYNGEE, per germline. With V trimmed by 0 bases and J by 0 bases, 2 bases remained unmatched.

The chain couples TRBV7-9 to TRBJ1-6; 9 positions match TRBD1. The trim removed 4 bases at V and 9 bases at J, leaving 7 bases unmatched. CDR3 size: 15 residues. Germline V gene data show CDR1 as SEHNR and CDR2 as FQNEAQ (reference sequence). This chain's CDR3 is CASSSQGAGGSPLHF. DNA of the CDR3: TGTGCCAGCAGCTCACAGGGGGCCGGGGGTTCACCCCTCCACTTT.

This chain links TRBV6-1 with TRBJ2-1; TRBD2 is a possible D gene (5 bases). Trimming removed 1 base at V and 9 bases at J, with 10 bases between. The CDR3 has 13 amino acids. Germline V gene lookup returns CDR1 MNHNS and CDR2 SASEGT. The CDR3: CASSEGALVEQFF. DNA of the CDR3: TGTGCCAGCAGTGAAGGGGCACTAGTTGAGCAGTTCTTC.

The chain links TRBV7-2 to TRBJ1-2; D may be TRBD1 (5 bases). V dropped 5 bases and J dropped 5 bases, with 12 bases sitting between them. Germline-derived CDR1 and CDR2 are SGHTA and FQGNSA. The CDR3 contains 13 residues. For the CDR3, the DNA is TGTGCCAGCAGCGGAACGGGGCTATATGGCTACACCTTC. Its protein product is CASSGTGLYGYTF.

The V call is TRBV7-9, the J call TRBJ1-2; maybe TRBD1 (6 bases). This CDR3 contains 14 residues. Germline assignment: CDR1 SEHNR and CDR2 FQNEAQ (reference sequence). Trimming stripped 2 bases from V and 3 bases from J, with 10 bases between. The CDR3 here is CASSLLSGDYGYTF. CDR3 DNA: TGTGCCAGCAGCTTACTTTCAGGGGACTATGGCTACACCTTC.

CDR3 loop: CASSQEPGSSYEQYF. The CDR3 nucleotides read TGCGCCAGCAGCCAAGAGCCAGGAAGCTCCTACGAGCAGTACTTC. The chain uses TRBV4-1 and TRBJ2-7, with D hard to call. Trimming took 0 bases from V and 0 from J, leaving 9 bases between them. This CDR3 spans 15 amino acids. Germline V lookup: CDR1 MGHRA, CDR2 YSYEKL.

In regard to this clone: The junction differs from germline at one of its ends, possibly a read error. The J gene is TRBJ2-5, the V gene TRBV5-1; a possible D gene is TRBD2 (6 bases). Germline lookup yields CDR1 SGHRS and CDR2 YFSETQ. CDR3 size: 14 residues. The CDR3 loop reads CASSLVGGEETQYF. The DNA of the CDR3 is TGCGCCAGCAGTTTGGTGGGGGGTGAAGAGACCCAGTACTTC.

This sequence joins TRBV7-9 and TRBJ1-5, with 10 bases aligning to TRBD1. Germline assignment: CDR1 SEHNR and CDR2 FQNEAQ (reference sequence). V lost 5 bases to trimming and J lost 1 base; unmatched junction nucleotides: 8. The CDR3 is 17 amino acids. The CDR3 bases are TGTGCCAGCAGCGTCGGGACAGGGGCGGGAAGCAATCAGCCCCAGCATTTT. Encoded protein: CASSVGTGAGSNQPQHF.

The V call is TRBV27, the J call TRBJ1-1, with D perhaps TRBD1 (6 bases). V shed 0 bases and J shed 1 base, with 9 bases lying between them. This CDR3 spans 15 amino acids. CDR1 and CDR2 (germline): MNHEY, SMNVEV (reference sequence). The CDR3 DNA sequence: TGTGCCAGCAGTTTATCACGGACAGCGAACACTGAAGCTTTCTTT. Translated, it gives CASSLSRTANTEAFF.